The rows below give T cell receptor beta chains drawn from one sample of a study of T cell clones after liver transplantation. Measured with immunoSEQ multiplex PCR; TCRdb has only the in-frame clones, and not every one. Among about 80,000 clones listed, 65% to 85% were seen once. The sample in question was CD4+ T cells from blood, obtained about 46 months after liver transplant. Receptors were obtained from a human patient who received a liver transplant. Some T cells may possibly be graft donor cells. The CDR3 runs from the conserved cysteine through the conserved F or W.

v_gene	j_gene	CDR3aa
TRBV5-1	TRBJ2-1	CATQWDGRGHNEQFF
TRBV28	TRBJ1-2	CASSLYRESYGYTF
TRBV5-4	TRBJ2-3	CASSFKEGADTQYF
TRBV11-3	TRBJ2-5	CASSSSGGTQYF
TRBV19	TRBJ2-1	CASSIDGAYNEQFF
TRBV6-5	TRBJ2-5	CASRSRETQYF
TRBV7-3	TRBJ2-1	CASSYGTGNEQFF
TRBV5-6	TRBJ2-7	CASSLYGTSEYEQYF
TRBV4-1	TRBJ1-5	CASSQEIRQPQHF
TRBV15	TRBJ1-2	CATSRDRRGRGYYGYTF
TRBV29-1	TRBJ1-1	CSVGDRANTEAFF
TRBV5-1	TRBJ2-7	CASSLWFRGNRDQLYEQYF
TRBV7-9	TRBJ2-5	CASSKPAGQETQYF
TRBV2	TRBJ1-4	CASSSDGWIEKLFF
TRBV20-1	TRBJ1-2	CSALTGYGYTF
TRBV29-1	TRBJ2-7	CSVVRDRGGYEQYF
TRBV10-1	TRBJ2-1	CASSEGLAGRDEQFF
TRBV28	TRBJ2-1	CASSQMGLALTKSYNEQFF
TRBV27	TRBJ2-1	CASTSNRVSNEQFF
TRBV28	TRBJ1-5	CASSLGTWNQPQHF
TRBV11-1	TRBJ2-1	CASGPRPGPYNEQFF
TRBV7-2	TRBJ1-1	CASSQSPQGTEAFF
TRBV28	TRBJ2-1	CASSLASFGGGNNEQFF
TRBV5-1	TRBJ2-3	CASSLGTLAGTGDTQYF
TRBV18	TRBJ1-1	CASSPDANTEAFF
TRBV5-6	TRBJ2-2	CASSGTGELFF
TRBV27	TRBJ2-1	CASSFGSYNEQFF
TRBV9	TRBJ2-2	CASSVEGGLAASNTGELFF
TRBV11-2	TRBJ1-2	CASSQRQGTSYGYTF
TRBV11-2	TRBJ2-7	CASSLIRDRPYEQYF
TRBV7-2	TRBJ2-2	CASSLILPSGTGELFF
TRBV10-3	TRBJ2-3	CAIGPRGADTQYF
TRBV9	TRBJ2-2	CASSVEFTSGELFF
TRBV29-1	TRBJ1-2	CSVEDRGGLDYTF
TRBV27	TRBJ2-1	CTVGREGTYNEQFF
TRBV21-1	TRBJ1-2	CASLLPGQGPPFGYTF